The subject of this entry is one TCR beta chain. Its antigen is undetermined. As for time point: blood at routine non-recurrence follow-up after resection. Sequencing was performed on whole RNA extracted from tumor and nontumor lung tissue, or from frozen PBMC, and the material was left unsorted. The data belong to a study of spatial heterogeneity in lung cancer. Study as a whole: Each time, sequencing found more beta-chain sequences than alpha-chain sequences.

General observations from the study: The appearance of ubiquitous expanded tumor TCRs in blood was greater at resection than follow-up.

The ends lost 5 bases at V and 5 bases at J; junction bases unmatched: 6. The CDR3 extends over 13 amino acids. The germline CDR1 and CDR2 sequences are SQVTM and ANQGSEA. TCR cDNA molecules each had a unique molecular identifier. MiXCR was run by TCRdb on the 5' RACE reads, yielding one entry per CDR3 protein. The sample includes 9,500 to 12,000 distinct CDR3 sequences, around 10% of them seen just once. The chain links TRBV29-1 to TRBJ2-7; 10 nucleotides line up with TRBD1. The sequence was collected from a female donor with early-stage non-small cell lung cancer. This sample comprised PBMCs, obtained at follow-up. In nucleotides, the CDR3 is TGCAGCGTTTACTCGACAGGGGGCGACGAGCAGTACTTC. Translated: CSVYSTGGDEQYF.